The TCR beta chain described here comes from a study of cytomegalovirus exposure and HLA in healthy donors. Whole-study findings and limits: A later analysis appeared to link common viral pathogens to several of the most significant clusters. Reported findings show TCR beta sequences accurately forecast HLA-A and HLA-B alleles in most subjects. Researchers reported in a later analysis that a missense DCLRE1C variant was tied to TCR beta V- and J-gene trimming.

The CDR3 totals 16 residues. V trimming: 3 bases; J trimming: 5 bases; junction bases outside the gene matches: 10. Germline V gene lookup returns CDR1 SGHDN and CDR2 FVKESK. Regarding this clone: The antigen is unknown.

In nominal health when sampled, donors likely had unrecorded immune exposures nonetheless. Use of 60 Vbeta and 13 Jbeta primers characterized the PCR. Clones were read by immunoSEQ multiplex PCR, and TCRdb kept only the in-frame ones, dropping some. The sample holds 120,000 to 150,000 clones; 64% are singletons and the top ten take 3%. The receptor was derived from a woman in her 30s in good health and CMV-seropositive. The rearrangement uses TRBV14 and TRBJ2-3; 8 bases agree with TRBD2. The sequencing input was PBMCs. CDR3 nucleotides: TGTGCCAGCAGCCAGAGCAGCGGGAGTTGGGGAGATACGCAGTATTTT. Amino acids: CASSQSSGSWGDTQYF.